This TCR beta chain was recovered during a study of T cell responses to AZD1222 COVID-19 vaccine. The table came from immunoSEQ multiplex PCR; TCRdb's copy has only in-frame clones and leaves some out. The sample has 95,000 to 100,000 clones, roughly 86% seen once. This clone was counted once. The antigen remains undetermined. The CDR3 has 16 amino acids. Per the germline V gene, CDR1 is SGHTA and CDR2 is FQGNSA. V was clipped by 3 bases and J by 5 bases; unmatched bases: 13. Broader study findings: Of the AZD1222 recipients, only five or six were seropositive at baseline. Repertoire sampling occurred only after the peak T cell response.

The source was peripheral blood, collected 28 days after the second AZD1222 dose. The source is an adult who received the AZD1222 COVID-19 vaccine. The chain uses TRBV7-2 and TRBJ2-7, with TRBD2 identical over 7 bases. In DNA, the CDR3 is TGTGCCAGCAGCTTCAGTCCGGGGGAGGGCCCGGACGAGCAGTACTTC. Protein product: CASSFSPGEGPDEQYF.